The 16 T cell receptor beta chains below were found in one sample sequenced in a study of Siglec-9 on CD8 T cells in melanoma. The assay was immunoSEQ multiplex PCR, and TCRdb's table has in-frame clones only and misses some. There are around 29,000 clones in the sample; 75% to 90% occur only once, and roughly 6.3% lies in the top ten. Sequencing used Siglec-9- CD8+ T cells sorted from blood. All receptors come from a human donor in good health.

This rearrangement joins TRBV6-5 to TRBJ2-7, with 7 bases matching TRBD1. Per the germline V gene, CDR1 is MNHEY and CDR2 is SVGAGI. This CDR3 is built from 15 residues. Trimming cost V 4 bases and J 5 bases; bases outside gene matches: 11. The CDR3 spells CASSSRQGVQDEQYF. The CDR3 DNA reads as TGTGCCAGCAGTTCACGTCAGGGGGTTCAGGACGAGCAGTACTTC.

CDR3 loop: CASSQDYGQQETQYF. The CDR3 DNA reads as TGTGCCAGCAGCCAAGATTATGGTCAGCAAGAGACCCAGTACTTC. The chain uses TRBV14 and TRBJ2-5, with D unclear. V lost 0 bases, J lost 2 bases, and 10 bases lay in between. The CDR3 consists of 15 residues. Germline CDR1 and CDR2: SGHDN and FVKESK.

This sequence joins TRBV30 and TRBJ2-3, with D unclear. Trimming took 0 bases from V and 5 from J, leaving 3 bases between them. The germline CDR1 and CDR2 sequences are GTSNPN and SVGIG (reference sequence). There are 11 residues in the CDR3. The CDR3 region is CAWSVLDTQYF. CDR3 nucleotide sequence: TGTGCCTGGAGTGTACTAGATACGCAGTATTTT. Full variable domain (outside the CDR3, taken from reference TRBV30 and TRBJ2-3): SQTIHQWPATLVQPVGSPLSLECTVEGTSNPNLYWYRQAAGRGLQLLFYSVGIGQISSEVPQNLSASRPQDRQFILSSKKLLLSDSGFYLCAWSVLDTQYFGPGTRLTVL.

This clone was picked up a small number of times. The CDR3 region is CASSLGTGQWPEAFF. CDR3 nucleotide sequence: TGTGCCAGCTCACTTGGGACAGGGCAATGGCCTGAAGCTTTCTTT. This chain uses TRBV18 with TRBJ1-1; 9 bases are a match to TRBD1. CDR1 KGHSH and CDR2 LQKENI come from the germline V gene. V trimming: 4 bases; J trimming: 6 bases; junction bases outside the gene matches: 9. The CDR3 has 15 residues.

The genes are TRBV29-1 and TRBJ2-1; D unresolved. The V and J ends lost 1 base and 7 bases respectively, with 14 bases between them. The CDR3 sequence is 14 residues long. Looked up from germline, CDR1 is SQVTM and CDR2 is ANQGSEA. This CDR3 is CSVEGAGLGNEQFF. The CDR3 DNA reads as TGCAGCGTTGAAGGCGCAGGATTAGGTAATGAGCAGTTCTTC.

The gene calls are TRBV11-1 and TRBJ2-1, with 9 bases identical to TRBD1. CDR1 is SGHAT and CDR2 is FQDESV in the germline V gene (reference sequence). The CDR3 spans 15 residues. V lost 4 bases and J lost 5; bases outside the gene matches: 6. CDR3 nucleotide sequence: TGTGCCAGCAGCTCCGGGACAGGGAACAACAATGAGCAGTTCTTC. Its protein product is CASSSGTGNNNEQFF.

The V gene is TRBV9, the J gene TRBJ1-2, with unresolved D. Per germline, CDR1 SGDLS and CDR2 YYNGEE. Trimming left V 4 bases short and J 5 bases short, with 9 bases between. This CDR3 has 12 residues. CDR3 DNA sequence: TGTGCCAGCAGCTCTGGACCTTATGGCTACACCTTC. The encoded protein is CASSSGPYGYTF.

CDR3 nucleotides: TGTGCCAGTAGTATTTTTACTAGCGGGACATATGAGCAGTTCTTC. Protein product: CASSIFTSGTYEQFF. The gene calls are TRBV19 and TRBJ2-1, with 10 positions matching TRBD2. J gave up 8 bases and V 3 bases, and 7 bases lay outside the gene matches. From germline, CDR1 is LNHDA and CDR2 SQIVND (reference sequence). The CDR3 covers 15 residues.

This clone was counted once. The gene calls are TRBV4-1 and TRBJ2-1; tentatively, D is TRBD2 (5 bases). The germline V gene has CDR1 MGHRA and CDR2 YSYEKL. Trimming pared 1 base from V and 9 bases from J, leaving 19 bases between. This CDR3 has 16 amino acids. The chain's CDR3 is CASSQVYRTESSEQFF. The CDR3 DNA is TGCGCCAGCAGCCAAGTCTACCGGACTGAGAGTAGTGAGCAGTTCTTC.

This sequence joins TRBV27 and TRBJ2-5; unclear D gene. The germline V gene encodes CDR1 MNHEY and CDR2 SMNVEV (reference sequence). The CDR3 consists of 13 residues. Trimming removed 6 bases at V and 0 bases at J, with 8 bases between. This CDR3 is CASSRPYQETQYF. DNA of the CDR3: TGTGCCAGCAGCCGACCCTACCAAGAGACCCAGTACTTC.

The V gene is TRBV10-3, the J gene TRBJ1-2; D is undetermined. CDR3 size: 12 residues. V shed 2 bases and J shed 8 bases, with 9 bases lying between them. CDR1 is ENHRY and CDR2 is SYGVKD in the germline V gene. CDR3: CAISEGSGGYTF. The CDR3 DNA follows: TGTGCCATCAGTGAGGGGAGCGGGGGCTACACCTTC.

The chain uses TRBV6-5 and TRBJ1-2, with 10 bases identical to TRBD1. CDR3 size: 14 residues. V shed 0 bases and J 7 bases; nucleotides not matched to a gene: 2. Germline V gene data show CDR1 as MNHEY and CDR2 as SVGAGI. CDR3: CASSYSTGGSGYTF. The CDR3, as DNA: TGTGCCAGCAGTTACTCGACAGGGGGCTCTGGCTACACCTTC.

This chain joins TRBV6-1 and TRBJ2-7; D call uncertain. The germline V gene has CDR1 MNHNS and CDR2 SASEGT. V shed 8 bases and J shed 0 bases, with 5 bases lying between them. CDR3 length equals 11 residues. The CDR3 here is CASLTSYEQYF. The CDR3 DNA follows: TGTGCCAGCCTAACCTCCTACGAGCAGTACTTC.

The V and J genes are TRBV7-3 and TRBJ2-4; tentatively, D is TRBD1 (5 bases). Germline V gives CDR1 SGHTA, CDR2 FQGTGA. V lost 0 bases, J lost 6 bases, and 9 bases lay in between. The CDR3 runs to 14 residues. The CDR3 here is CASSLTGVGNIQYF. CDR3 in DNA: TGTGCCAGCAGCTTAACAGGGGTCGGAAACATTCAGTACTTC.

This clone has only a few counts. The chain recombines TRBV28 with TRBJ2-2; D gene unclear. Germline V gene lookup returns CDR1 MDHEN and CDR2 SYDVKM. Trimming removed 3 bases at V and 5 bases at J, with 10 bases between. CDR3 length equals 14 residues. CDR3: CASSLLLVTGELFF. In nucleotides, the CDR3 is TGTGCCAGCAGTTTGCTCCTCGTTACCGGGGAGCTGTTTTTT.

The genes are TRBV6-5 and TRBJ1-2; TRBD1 matches at 8 bases. CDR3 length: 16 amino acids. Germline V gene data show CDR1 as MNHEY and CDR2 as SVGAGI. V dropped 4 bases and J dropped 8; count of bases not matched to a gene: 15. The CDR3 sequence: CASSSSGQVTPMGYTF. The DNA of the CDR3 is TGTGCCAGCAGTTCCTCGGGACAGGTGACTCCTATGGGCTACACCTTC.